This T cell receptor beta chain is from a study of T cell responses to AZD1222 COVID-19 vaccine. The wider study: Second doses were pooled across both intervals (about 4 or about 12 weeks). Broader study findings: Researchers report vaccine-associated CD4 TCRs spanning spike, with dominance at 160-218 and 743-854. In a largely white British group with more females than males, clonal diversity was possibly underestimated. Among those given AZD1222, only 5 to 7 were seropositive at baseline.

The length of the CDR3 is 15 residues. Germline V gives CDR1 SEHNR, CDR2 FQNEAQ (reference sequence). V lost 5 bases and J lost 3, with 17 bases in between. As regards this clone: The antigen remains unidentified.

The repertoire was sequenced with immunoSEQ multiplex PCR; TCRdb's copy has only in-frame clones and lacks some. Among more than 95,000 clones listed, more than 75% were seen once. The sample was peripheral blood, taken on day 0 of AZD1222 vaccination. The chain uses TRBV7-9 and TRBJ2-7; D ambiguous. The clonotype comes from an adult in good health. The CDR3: CASSPPFRLGYEQYF. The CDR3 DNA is TGTGCCAGCAGCCCCCCATTCAGGCTGGGCTACGAGCAGTACTTC.